What follows are 27 T cell receptor beta chains derived from one specimen sequenced in a study of liver allograft versus peripheral blood T cells. Study context: Intrahepatic T cell receptor repertoires from transplanted livers were compared against repertoires in recipients' peripheral blood.

TCRdb processed the reads anew with MiXCR; each CDR3 protein has one entry. This table holds fewer than 15,000 distinct CDR3 sequences, approximately 17% found once. The source of these receptors is a human patient who had a liver transplant. Some T cells here may be from the graft donor.

This clonotype was counted only a few times. The J gene is TRBJ2-7, the V gene TRBV20-1; 8 positions match TRBD2. The CDR3 is 15 amino acids. J lost 1 base, V lost 2 bases, and 7 bases had no gene match. Germline V gene lookup returns CDR1 DFQATT and CDR2 SNEGSKA (reference sequence). The CDR3 region is CSARWFGGRSYEQYF. The CDR3 DNA reads TGCAGTGCTAGATGGTTCGGCGGGAGGTCCTACGAGCAGTACTTC.

The V gene is TRBV6-5, the J gene TRBJ2-3, with 9 bases that match TRBD2. V trimming: 5 bases; J trimming: 1 base; junction bases outside the gene matches: 1. This CDR3 has 14 residues. Per the germline V gene, CDR1 is MNHEY and CDR2 is SVGAGI. In nucleotides, the CDR3 is TGTGCCAGCAGTCAGCGGGGGGGCACAGATACGCAGTATTTT. Its translation: CASSQRGGTDTQYF.

This clonotype has ten or more counts. The chain links TRBV5-6 to TRBJ1-2; TRBD1 agrees at 7 bases. V was pared by 1 base and J by 2 bases, with 5 bases of the junction left unmatched. Germline values: CDR1 SGHDT, CDR2 YYEEEE. The CDR3 runs to 15 residues. CDR3 sequence: CASSLFPQGNYGYTF. In DNA, the CDR3 is TGTGCCAGCAGCTTGTTTCCACAGGGGAACTATGGCTACACCTTC.

Notes on this clonotype: One end of the junction varies from germline; a read error may be responsible. This sequence joins TRBV30 and TRBJ1-4; 12 bases are shared with TRBD1. CDR1 and CDR2 from the germline V gene are GTSNPN and SVGIG (reference sequence). CDR3 length: 17 amino acids. The CDR3 DNA follows: TGTGCCCGGAGTTTTTGGGGACAGGGGGCGGGAGATGAAAAACTGTTTTTT. Translating gives CARSFWGQGAGDEKLFF.

This clonotype is medium-sized in the sample. The chain couples TRBV6-2 or TRBV6-3 to TRBJ2-5; D remains unclear. V gave up 6 bases and J gave up 4 bases, with 9 bases separating them. This CDR3 spans 12 amino acids. Germline V gene data show CDR1 as MNHEY and CDR2 as SVGEGT. The CDR3 sequence is CASRTTGETQYF. The CDR3 DNA sequence: TGTGCCAGCAGAACAACGGGAGAGACCCAGTACTTC.

The V gene is TRBV9, the J gene TRBJ2-7; 12 bases map to TRBD2. Trimming took 4 bases from V and 4 from J; bases not matched to a gene: 3. The germline gives CDR1 SGDLS, CDR2 YYNGEE. CDR3 length: 14 residues. CDR3 sequence (DNA): TGTGCCAGCAGCCATGGACTAGCGGGATACGAGCAGTACTTC. Protein sequence: CASSHGLAGYEQYF.

In this sample, this clonotype turned up many times. The chain couples TRBV28 to TRBJ2-6, with TRBD1 identical over 11 bases. Germline values: CDR1 MDHEN, CDR2 SYDVKM. CDR3 length: 20 residues. The V segment lost 2 bases and the J segment 1 base; nucleotides outside the gene matches: 10. CDR3 loop: CASSLAYVRDRGSGANVLTF. CDR3 DNA: TGTGCCAGCAGTTTAGCCTACGTCCGGGACAGGGGGTCTGGGGCCAACGTCCTGACTTTC.

This clonotype rates as medium-sized. J is TRBJ1-3 and V is TRBV6-5; TRBD1 might be the D (6 bases). Trimming removed 5 bases at V and 1 base at J, with 9 bases between. This CDR3 spans 14 amino acids. Germline CDR1 and CDR2: MNHEY and SVGAGI. Written as DNA, the CDR3 is TGTGCCAGCAGTCGAGGGGGGTCTGGAAACACCATATATTTT. Residues: CASSRGGSGNTIYF.

This clonotype has ten or more counts. V usage is TRBV7-2 and J usage is TRBJ1-1; D not resolved. This CDR3 region has 12 residues. The ends were cut back, 2 bases at V and 5 bases at J, with 6 bases in the middle. Germline lookup yields CDR1 SGHTA and CDR2 FQGNSA. The CDR3 protein is CASSLRPTEAFF. The CDR3 nucleotides are TGTGCCAGCAGCTTAAGGCCAACTGAAGCTTTCTTT. Complete variable domain (other parts from reference TRBV7-2 and TRBJ1-1): GAGVSQSPSNKVTEKGKDVELRCDPISGHTALYWYRQSLGQGLEFLIYFQGNSAPDKSGLPSDRFSAERTGGSVSTLTIQRTQQEDSAVYLCASSLRPTEAFFGQGTRLTVV.

This chain links TRBV27 with TRBJ1-1, with D possibly matching TRBD1 (5 bases). V was pared by 5 bases and J by 8 bases, with 12 bases between. Germline V gives CDR1 MNHEY, CDR2 SMNVEV (reference sequence). CDR3 length equals 12 residues. CDR3 sequence reads: CASSTRGGEAFF. CDR3 sequence (DNA): TGTGCCAGCAGTACCCGGGGGGGAGAAGCTTTCTTT.

The sample holds many counts of this clonotype. The chain combines TRBV18 with TRBJ2-7; D gene uncertain. Germline-derived CDR1 and CDR2 are KGHSH and LQKENI. The germline V and J ends were trimmed by 5 bases and 1 base, with 9 bases remaining between them. The CDR3 contains 13 residues. Written as DNA, the CDR3 is TGTGCCAGCTCAAAGCAGGAGTCCTACGAGCAGTACTTC. It encodes CASSKQESYEQYF.

This clonotype rates as medium-sized. This CDR3 reads CASSLWDHGNQPQHF. CDR3 nucleotides: TGTGCCAGTAGCCTTTGGGACCACGGCAATCAGCCCCAGCATTTT. This chain joins TRBV19 and TRBJ1-5; perhaps TRBD1 as D (5 bases). Germline V gives CDR1 LNHDA, CDR2 SQIVND (reference sequence). Trimming left V 6 bases short and J 2 bases short, with 14 bases between. This CDR3 is 15 amino acids long.

Relative to its sample, this clonotype is medium-sized. V usage is TRBV18 and J usage is TRBJ1-6; D possibly corresponds to TRBD1 (5 bases). V was trimmed by 3 bases and J by 8 bases, leaving 11 bases between them. The CDR3 length is 14 residues. From germline, CDR1 is KGHSH and CDR2 LQKENI. The DNA for the CDR3 is TGTGCCAGCTCACCTCAAGACAGAGATTCACCCCTCCACTTT. Its translation is CASSPQDRDSPLHF.

The chain uses TRBV29-1 and TRBJ1-1; D is unresolved. V was pared by 3 bases and J by 0 bases, with 5 bases between. Germline lookup yields CDR1 SQVTM and CDR2 ANQGSEA. The CDR3 length is 12 residues. In nucleotides, the CDR3 is TGCAGCGTTGATATAATGAACACTGAAGCTTTCTTT. Residues: CSVDIMNTEAFF.

This clonotype is categorized as medium-sized (0.01 to 0.1%). This sequence joins TRBV6-6 and TRBJ2-7; TRBD2 matches at 10 bases. Germline V lookup: CDR1 MNHNY, CDR2 SVGAGI (reference sequence). This CDR3 comprises 17 residues. The J segment lost 5 bases and the V segment lost 1 base, leaving 11 bases of the junction unmatched. CDR3 loop: CASSYFAVLAGVDEQYF. The DNA of the CDR3 is TGTGCCAGCAGTTACTTCGCCGTCCTAGCGGGAGTCGACGAGCAGTACTTC.

Judged by abundance, this clonotype is medium-sized. This rearrangement joins TRBV7-9 to TRBJ1-2; TRBD1 agrees at 7 bases. V dropped 4 bases and J dropped 3; count of bases not matched to a gene: 8. The length of the CDR3 is 15 residues. In germline, CDR1 is SEHNR, CDR2 FQNEAQ (reference sequence). CDR3: CASSSGTAAYYGYTF. The CDR3 DNA is TGTGCCAGCAGCTCAGGGACAGCGGCTTACTATGGCTACACCTTC.

This clonotype appeared a few times. The chain employs TRBV28 and TRBJ2-3; no definite D call. CDR1 is MDHEN and CDR2 is SYDVKM in the germline V gene. CDR3 length equals 13 residues. In DNA form, the CDR3 reads TGTGCAGTCGCCGCGCCAGGCACAGATACGCAGTATTTT. Protein: CAVAAPGTDTQYF.

V usage is TRBV9 and J usage is TRBJ1-3; 12 nucleotides agree with TRBD1. This CDR3 is built from 19 residues. CDR1 SGDLS and CDR2 YYNGEE come from the germline V gene. J lost 2 bases, V lost 3 bases, and 12 bases had no gene match. CDR3 region: CASSASGTGGLIAGNTIYF. DNA of the CDR3: TGTGCCAGCAGCGCAAGCGGGACAGGGGGCTTAATTGCTGGAAACACCATATATTTT.

The V gene is TRBV7-9, the J gene TRBJ2-2, with D unclear. Trimming removed 5 bases from V and 0 bases from J, with 13 bases in between. CDR1 and CDR2 from the germline V gene are SEHNR and FQNEAQ (reference sequence). This CDR3 comprises 16 residues. In DNA form, the CDR3 reads TGTGCCAGCAGCCCCCCGACTGGCTCGAACACCGGGGAGCTGTTTTTT. Translated: CASSPPTGSNTGELFF.

The V gene is TRBV9, the J gene TRBJ2-5; no definite D call. V lost 2 bases, J lost 3 bases, and 14 bases lay in between. Germline CDR1 and CDR2: SGDLS and YYNGEE. This CDR3 region has 15 residues. CDR3 sequence: CASSVDAVGKETQYF. The CDR3 DNA sequence: TGTGCCAGCAGCGTTGACGCTGTTGGGAAAGAGACCCAGTACTTC.

CDR3 loop: CASSFQGRNQPQHF. CDR3 nucleotides: TGTGCCAGCAGTTTTCAGGGCAGAAATCAGCCCCAGCATTTT. The rearrangement links TRBV28 to TRBJ1-5; TRBD1 might be the D (5 bases). V gave up 3 bases and J gave up 4 bases, with 10 bases separating them. This CDR3 comprises 14 residues. In germline, CDR1 is MDHEN, CDR2 SYDVKM.

By frequency in the sample, this clonotype is medium-sized (0.01 to 0.1%). CDR3 DNA sequence: TGTGCCATCAGTTCAGTATCGAGAAACTATGGCTACACCTTC. Amino acids: CAISSVSRNYGYTF. This chain connects TRBV10-3 to TRBJ1-2; D uncertain. Germline-derived CDR1 and CDR2 are ENHRY and SYGVKD. V lost 5 bases to trimming and J lost 2 bases, with 12 bases between them. The CDR3 sequence is 14 residues long.

This clonotype is classed as medium-sized. V gene TRBV27 combines with J gene TRBJ1-2; the D is unclear. Deletions cut 3 bases from V and 4 bases from J, with 9 bases between. The CDR3 loop spans 13 amino acids. Germline-derived CDR1 and CDR2 are MNHEY and SMNVEV (reference sequence). The CDR3 bases are TGTGCCAGCAGTTTCTGGCGGGGCTATGGCTACACCTTC. Amino acid sequence: CASSFWRGYGYTF.

This clonotype is medium-sized within its sample. V gene TRBV7-2 combines with J gene TRBJ1-5; D is unclear. Germline CDR1 SGHTA, CDR2 FQGNSA. This CDR3 is built from 15 residues. V was trimmed by 0 bases and J by 0 bases, leaving 6 bases between them. CDR3 sequence reads: CASSLAGFSNQPQHF. The DNA of the CDR3 is TGTGCCAGCAGCTTAGCGGGCTTTAGCAATCAGCCCCAGCATTTT. Looking up the rest from reference TRBV7-2 and TRBJ1-5 gives the full variable domain: GAGVSQSPSNKVTEKGKDVELRCDPISGHTALYWYRQSLGQGLEFLIYFQGNSAPDKSGLPSDRFSAERTGGSVSTLTIQRTQQEDSAVYLCASSLAGFSNQPQHFGDGTRLSIL.

Ten or more counts support this clonotype. The V gene is TRBV30, the J gene TRBJ2-1; 9 bases align to TRBD2. The germline gives CDR1 GTSNPN, CDR2 SVGIG (reference sequence). This CDR3 has 19 residues. V lost 0 bases, J lost 0 bases, and 12 bases stayed unmatched. The CDR3 loop reads CAWSVRGSGRSDSYNEQFF. The DNA of the CDR3 is TGTGCCTGGAGTGTACGTGGTAGCGGGAGATCAGACTCCTACAATGAGCAGTTCTTC.

This clonotype turned up a few times. The V and J genes are TRBV28 and TRBJ1-1; D is undetermined. V gave up 1 base and J gave up 10 bases, with 10 bases separating them. Looked up from germline, CDR1 is MDHEN and CDR2 is SYDVKM. The CDR3 runs 12 residues. The CDR3 loop reads CASSLLGLRAFF. The CDR3 nucleotides read TGTGCCAGCAGTTTATTAGGGCTTAGAGCTTTCTTT.

Comment on this clonotype: At one end the junction does not follow the germline gene, possibly because of a read error. The genes are TRBV11-1 and TRBJ2-1; D may correspond to TRBD1 or TRBD2 (7 bases each). Germline CDR1 reads SGHAT; CDR2 reads FQDESV (reference sequence). The CDR3 runs 12 residues. The CDR3 DNA follows: TGTGTCAGCGACAGGGAGGGGGATGAGCAGTTCTTC. Translated, it gives CVSDREGDEQFF.